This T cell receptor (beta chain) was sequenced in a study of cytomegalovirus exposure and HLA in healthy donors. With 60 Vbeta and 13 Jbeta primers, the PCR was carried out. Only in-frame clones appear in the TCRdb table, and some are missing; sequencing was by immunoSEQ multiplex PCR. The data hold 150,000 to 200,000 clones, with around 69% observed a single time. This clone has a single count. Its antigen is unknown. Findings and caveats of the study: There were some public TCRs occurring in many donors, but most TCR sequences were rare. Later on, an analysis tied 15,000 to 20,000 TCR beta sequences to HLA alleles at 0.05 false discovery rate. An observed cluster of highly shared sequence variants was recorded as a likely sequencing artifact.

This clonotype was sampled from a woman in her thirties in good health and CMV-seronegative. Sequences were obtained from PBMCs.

CDR3 in DNA: TGTGCCAGCTCCCATCCTCCCCGGGATAAGTGCGGTGAGCAGTTCTTC. The encoded protein is CASSHPPRDKCGEQFF. V is TRBV18 and J is TRBJ2-1, with D perhaps TRBD2 (5 bases). V was trimmed by 6 bases and J by 9 bases, leaving 24 bases between them. CDR3 length: 16 residues. CDR1 and CDR2 from the germline V gene are KGHSH and LQKENI.